What follows describes a single TCR beta chain. The sample is drawn from a study of metastatic and nonmetastatic thyroid tumors. From the PCR reads, TCRdb re-called clones with MiXCR. Here the sample spans more than 70,000 clones, 8.6% being singletons. Treatment of any kind had been given to no patient before thyroid surgery. Sequenced: blood. The TCR originated in a female donor with papillary thyroid cancer or a benign thyroid nodule (not recorded which). Some clones in this sample may be carry-over from other donors' samples.

In DNA form, the CDR3 reads TGTGCCAGCAGCCGAGGACAGAACAACTATGGCTACACCTTC. This gives the protein CASSRGQNNYGYTF. This sequence joins TRBV2 and TRBJ1-2, with a possible D match to TRBD1 (6 bases). The CDR3 consists of 14 residues. V lost 6 bases, J lost 2 bases, and 13 bases lay in between. Germline CDR1 reads SNHLY; CDR2 reads FYNNEI.